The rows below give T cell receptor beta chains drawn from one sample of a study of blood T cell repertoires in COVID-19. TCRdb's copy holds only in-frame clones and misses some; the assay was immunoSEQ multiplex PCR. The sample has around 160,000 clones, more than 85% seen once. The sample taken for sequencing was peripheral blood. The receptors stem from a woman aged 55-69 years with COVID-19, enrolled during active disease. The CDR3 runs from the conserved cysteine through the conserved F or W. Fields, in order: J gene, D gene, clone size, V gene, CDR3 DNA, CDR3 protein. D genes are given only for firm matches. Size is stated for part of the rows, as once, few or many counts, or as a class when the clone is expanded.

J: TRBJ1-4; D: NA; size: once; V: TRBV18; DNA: TGTGCCAGCTCACCACCCAATCAGGGGCTAAATGAAAAACTGTTTTTT; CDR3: CASSPPNQGLNEKLFF
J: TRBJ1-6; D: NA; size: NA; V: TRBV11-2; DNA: TGTGCCAGCAGCTTAGACTTATCCTATAATTCACCCCTCCACTTT; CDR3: CASSLDLSYNSPLHF
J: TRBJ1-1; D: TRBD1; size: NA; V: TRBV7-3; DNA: TGTGCCAGCAGCTTAACGCCTATAGGGGGCGAAAACACTGAAGCTTTCTTT; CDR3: CASSLTPIGGENTEAFF
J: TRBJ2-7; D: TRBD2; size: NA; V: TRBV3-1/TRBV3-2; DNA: TGTGCCAGCAGCCCTAGCGGGGGGATTTACGAGCAGTACTTC; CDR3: CASSPSGGIYEQYF
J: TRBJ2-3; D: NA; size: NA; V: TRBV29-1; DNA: TGCAGCGTTGAAGGGAGTCCAGCAGGCACAGATACGCAGTATTTT; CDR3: CSVEGSPAGTDTQYF
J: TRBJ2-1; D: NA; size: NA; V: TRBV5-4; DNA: TGTGCCAGCAATGGGCAGGGTTCCTACAATGAGCAGTTCTTC; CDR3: CASNGQGSYNEQFF
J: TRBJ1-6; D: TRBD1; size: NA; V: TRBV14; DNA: TGTGCCAGCAGCCAAGGGGCAGGGGGTTATTCGGGATCACCCCTCCACTTT; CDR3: CASSQGAGGYSGSPLHF
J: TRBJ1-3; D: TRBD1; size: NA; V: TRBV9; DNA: TGTGCCAGCAGCCCGGGACAGGGAAATTCTGGAAACACCATATATTTT; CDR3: CASSPGQGNSGNTIYF
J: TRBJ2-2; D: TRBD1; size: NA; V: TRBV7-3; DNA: TGTGCCAGCAGCCTAGGGACAGGAAACACCGGGGAGCTGTTTTTT; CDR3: CASSLGTGNTGELFF
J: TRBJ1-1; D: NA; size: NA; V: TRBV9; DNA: TGTGCCAGCAGCGTAAGTTACAGGAACACTGAAGCTTTCTTT; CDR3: CASSVSYRNTEAFF
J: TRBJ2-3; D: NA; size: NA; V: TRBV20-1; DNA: TGCAGTGCTAGGGGCATAGATACGCAGTATTTT; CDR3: CSARGIDTQYF
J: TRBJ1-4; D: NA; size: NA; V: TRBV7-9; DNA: TGTGCCAGCACGCGTCCGGGCGGGATTGAAAAACTGTTTTTT; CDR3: CASTRPGGIEKLFF
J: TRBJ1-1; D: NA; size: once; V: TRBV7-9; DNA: TGTGCCAGCAGCATGGACAGTCCCGAAGCTTTCTTT; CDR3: CASSMDSPEAFF
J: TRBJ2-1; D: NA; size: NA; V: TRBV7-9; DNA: TGTGCCAGCAGCTTAGGCAGGACAGAATTTTACAATGAGCAGTTCTTC; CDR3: CASSLGRTEFYNEQFF
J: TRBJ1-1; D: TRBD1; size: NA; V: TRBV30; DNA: TGTGCCTGGATCCCGGACAGGGGGGTTGTGTTGAACACTGAAGCTTTCTTT; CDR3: CAWIPDRGVVLNTEAFF
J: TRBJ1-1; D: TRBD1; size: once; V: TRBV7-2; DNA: TGTGCCAGCAGCCCTAGACAGGGAATGAACACTGAAGCTTTCTTT; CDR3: CASSPRQGMNTEAFF
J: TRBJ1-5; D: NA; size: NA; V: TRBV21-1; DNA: TGTGCCAGCAGGTTAGAGGATCAGCCCCAGCATTTT; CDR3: CASRLEDQPQHF
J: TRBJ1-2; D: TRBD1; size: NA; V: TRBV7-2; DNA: TGTGCCAGCAGCCCACGGACAGGGAAAGCTAACTATGGCTACACCTTC; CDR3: CASSPRTGKANYGYTF
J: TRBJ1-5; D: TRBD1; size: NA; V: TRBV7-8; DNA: TGTGCCAGCAGCCCTATACAGGGGTCTCAGCCCCAGCATTTT; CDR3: CASSPIQGSQPQHF
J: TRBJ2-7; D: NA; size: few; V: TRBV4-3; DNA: TGCGCCAGCAGCCAAGATCACACATATGGGCAGGGGGGCTCCTACGAGCAGTACTTC; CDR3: CASSQDHTYGQGGSYEQYF
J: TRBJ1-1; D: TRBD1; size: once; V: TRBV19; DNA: TGTGCCAGTAGTATATCTCGGACAGGGGGAGTGGGAGCTTTCTTT; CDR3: CASSISRTGGVGAFF
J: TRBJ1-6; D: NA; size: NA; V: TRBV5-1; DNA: TGCGCCAGCAGCTTGGTTGGGGGGATGACCTATAATTCACCCCTCCACTTT; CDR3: CASSLVGGMTYNSPLHF
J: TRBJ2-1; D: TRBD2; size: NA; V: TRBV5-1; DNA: TGCGCCAGCAGCTTGGACCCCGCGGGACTAGATGATGAGCAGTTCTTC; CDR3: CASSLDPAGLDDEQFF
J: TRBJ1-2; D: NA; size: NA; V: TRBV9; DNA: TGTGCCAGCAGCGCCTGGGGACAAAACTATGGCTACACCTTC; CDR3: CASSAWGQNYGYTF
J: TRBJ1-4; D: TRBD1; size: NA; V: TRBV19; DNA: TGTGCCAGTAGTATAGTAACAGGGGAGGAAAAACTGTTTTTT; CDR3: CASSIVTGEEKLFF
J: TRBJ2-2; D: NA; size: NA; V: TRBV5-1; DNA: TGCGCCAGCAGCTTGGGAACGGGGGGCAACACCGGGGAGCTGTTTTTT; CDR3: CASSLGTGGNTGELFF
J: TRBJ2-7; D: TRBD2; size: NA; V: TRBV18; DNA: TGTGCCAGCTCACCGGGGGGGACGAACTACGAGCAGTACTTC; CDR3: CASSPGGTNYEQYF
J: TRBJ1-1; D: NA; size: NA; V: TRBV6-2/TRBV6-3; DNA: TGTGCCAGCAGTCGTGCGGCGGTCAGCAACACTGAAGCTTTCTTT; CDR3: CASSRAAVSNTEAFF
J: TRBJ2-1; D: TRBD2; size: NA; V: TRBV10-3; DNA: TGTGCCATCAAAGAAGCGGGGGTTCTCAATGAGCAGTTCTTC; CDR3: CAIKEAGVLNEQFF